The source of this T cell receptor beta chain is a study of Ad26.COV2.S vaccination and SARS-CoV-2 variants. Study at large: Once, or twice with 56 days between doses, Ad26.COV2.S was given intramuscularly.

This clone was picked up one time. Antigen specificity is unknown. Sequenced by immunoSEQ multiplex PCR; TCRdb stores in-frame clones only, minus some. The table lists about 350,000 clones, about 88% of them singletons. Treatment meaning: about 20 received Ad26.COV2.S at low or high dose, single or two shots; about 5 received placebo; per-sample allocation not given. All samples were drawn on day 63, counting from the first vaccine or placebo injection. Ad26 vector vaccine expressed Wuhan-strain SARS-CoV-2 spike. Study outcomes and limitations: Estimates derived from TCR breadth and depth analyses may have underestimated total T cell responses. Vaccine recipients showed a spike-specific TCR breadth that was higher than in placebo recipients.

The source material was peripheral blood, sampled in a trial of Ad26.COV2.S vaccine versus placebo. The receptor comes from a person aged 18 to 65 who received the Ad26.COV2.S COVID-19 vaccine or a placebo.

This CDR3 reads CASSLGGVETQYF. In DNA form, the CDR3 reads TGTGCCAGCAGCTTAGGTGGCGTAGAGACCCAGTACTTC. The rearrangement joins TRBV7-8 to TRBJ2-5; D is unresolved. The V end lost 1 base, the J end lost 4 bases, and 7 bases lay between the germline ends. The CDR3 has 13 amino acids. From germline, CDR1 is SGHVS and CDR2 FQNEAQ.